Following are 6 T cell receptor beta chains from one sample sequenced in a study of shared clonotypes between healthy human individuals. Sequencing was performed with immunoSEQ multiplex PCR; in TCRdb, only in-frame clones are kept and a portion is missing. The data show millions of clones, roughly 96% seen once. Sequencing was carried out using naive CD4+ T cells sorted from blood. Subset of the sample: CD45RA+ positively selected. Receptors were obtained from a man aged 18 to 29 in good health.

To note about this clone: The same CDR3 arises from other DNA sequences in this sample as well. This chain joins TRBV5-1 and TRBJ1-4, with 9 positions matching TRBD1. With 4 bases clipped from V and 8 bases from J, the junction kept 6 bases outside the gene matches. CDR3 length: 14 amino acids. Germline V gives CDR1 SGHRS, CDR2 YFSETQ. This chain's CDR3 is CASSAGQGNEKLFF. Written as DNA, the CDR3 is TGCGCCAGCAGCGCGGGACAGGGTAACGAAAAACTGTTTTTT. The full variable domain, its missing parts supplied by reference TRBV5-1 and TRBJ1-4, is KAGVTQTPRYLIKTRGQQVTLSCSPISGHRSVSWYQQTPGQGLQFLFEYFSETQRNKGNFPGRFSGRQFSNSRSEMNVSTLELGDSALYLCASSAGQGNEKLFFGSGTQLSVL.

This chain links TRBV14 with TRBJ1-6, with D hard to call. V was pared by 1 base and J by 9 bases, with 4 bases between. The CDR3 is 12 residues long. Per germline, CDR1 SGHDN and CDR2 FVKESK. The CDR3, as DNA: TGTGCCAGCAGCCAAGTGGCTTCACCCCTCCACTTT. It yields the protein CASSQVASPLHF.

This clone has only one observation. The V call is TRBV7-9, the J call TRBJ2-2, with D perhaps matching TRBD1 (5 bases). The V end was cut by 5 bases, the J end by 6 bases, with 13 bases between. Germline V gene lookup returns CDR1 SEHNR and CDR2 FQNEAQ (reference sequence). This CDR3 is 14 amino acids long. CDR3 DNA: TGTGCCAGCAGCCCGGCAGGGATACCCGGGGAGCTGTTTTTT. Protein product: CASSPAGIPGELFF.

The chain carries TRBV5-4 and TRBJ2-2; TRBD1 is a possible D gene (5 bases). Germline V CDR1 and CDR2: SGHNT, YYREEE (reference sequence). This CDR3 is built from 15 residues. V was cut by 5 bases and J by 1 base, with 12 bases left in between. CDR3 in amino acids: CASRDLTGNTGELFF. The CDR3 nucleotides read TGTGCCAGCAGGGATCTCACAGGGAACACCGGGGAGCTGTTTTTT.

DNA for the CDR3: TGTGCCAGCAGTGATTTTGCGAATTCACCCCTCCACTTT. This codes for CASSDFANSPLHF. The chain joins TRBV6-4 to TRBJ1-6; D unresolved. Trimming cost V 3 bases and J 7 bases, with 7 bases left between them. CDR3 size: 13 residues. Germline CDR1 is MRHNA and CDR2 is SNTAGT.

The rearrangement uses TRBV27 and TRBJ2-2, with 8 bases that match TRBD1. Per the germline V gene, CDR1 is MNHEY and CDR2 is SMNVEV (reference sequence). There are 16 residues in the CDR3. J lost 6 bases, V lost 3 bases, and 9 bases had no gene match. DNA for the CDR3: TGTGCCAGCAGTTTGTTAGTCAGGGGGCGATCCGGGGAGCTGTTTTTT. This sequence encodes CASSLLVRGRSGELFF.